This TCR beta chain was recorded in a study of molecular identifiers for immune sequencing clone quantification. Whole-study context: Four of five RNA aliquots from around 20,000 or 100,000 naive CD8 T cells were sequenced.

This clonotype was detected once. The antigen is not known. Trimming took 1 base from V and 7 from J, leaving 17 bases between them. Germline CDR1 and CDR2: SGHDN and FVKESK. The CDR3 spans 16 residues. Listed TCR primers and previously described methods were used for bulk TCR libraries. TCRdb used MiXCR to reprocess the PCR reads, holding one entry per CDR3 protein. The data show under 100,000 distinct CDR3 sequences, roughly 25% seen once. Study results and limitations: Clones that had above 20 RNA copies took up over 99% of effector molecules but under 1% in naive cells.

The V call is TRBV14, the J call TRBJ2-1, with a tentative D call TRBD2 (5 bases). The source of this sequence is a human donor in good health. Some libraries in this study had Jurkat cell RNA spiked in. The sample was naive CD8+ T cells from blood, with Jurkat cell RNA spiked in. Subset in this sample: FACS-sorted CD8+CD4-CCR7+CD45RA+ naive T cells. DNA of the CDR3: TGTGCCAGCAGCCAAGTGGGTAGCCTAGCCTGGAATGAGCAGTTCTTC. Translated, it gives CASSQVGSLAWNEQFF.